The rows below give T cell receptor beta chains drawn from one sample of a study of multiple sclerosis patients with progressive multifocal leukoencephalopathy. Produced via immunoSEQ multiplex PCR; TCRdb's table is partial and in-frame only. The sample carries fewer than 35,000 clones, approximately 90% recorded once. Sequenced material: PBMCs. These receptor sequences come from a human donor with multiple sclerosis. CDR3s leave out the opening cysteine and the closing phenylalanine or tryptophan. D genes are given only for firm matches. Part of the rows lack a size; the others show once, few, many or a class for expanded clones.

>.|TRBV5-1|.|TRBJ1-2
ASSLVPGESVYGYT
>.|TRBV21-1|.|TRBJ2-5
ARSASFGQY
>.|TRBV4-3|.|TRBJ1-3
ASSQARGAGNTIY
>TRBD2|TRBV27|.|TRBJ2-2
ASSPLSAGAGGELF
>TRBD2|TRBV30|once|TRBJ2-3
AWSVLAGAGADTQY
>TRBD1|TRBV19|.|TRBJ1-1
ASSPLLGTGAEAF
>.|TRBV30|.|TRBJ1-2
AWSVVRGAYGYT
>TRBD1|TRBV2|.|TRBJ2-5
ASSEGTGPALGTQY
>TRBD2|TRBV5-1|.|TRBJ2-1
ASSRITSGTYNEQF
>.|TRBV7-9|.|TRBJ2-1
ASIPVSSSYNEQF
>.|TRBV18|.|TRBJ2-2
ASSPGIRANTGELF
>TRBD1|TRBV19|.|.
ASSIALQGEFGYEQY
>.|TRBV7-7|once|TRBJ2-2
ASSIVGGELF
>TRBD2|TRBV27|.|TRBJ2-1
ASSPLLAELRREQF
>TRBD2|TRBV19|.|TRBJ2-3
ASSLGTSGSRTDTQY
>.|TRBV19|.|TRBJ2-7
ASSPAAGASYEQY
>.|TRBV19|few|TRBJ1-2
ASSIVGLDYGYT
>.|TRBV6-1|.|TRBJ2-7
ASSPRDGEQY
>.|TRBV7-9|.|TRBJ1-1
ASSPGGKLGRTEAF
>.|TRBV5-1|.|TRBJ1-6
ASSLAPNSPLH